The 16 T cell receptor beta chains below were found in one sample sequenced in a study of T cell responses to AZD1222 COVID-19 vaccine. Clones were sequenced by immunoSEQ multiplex PCR, and TCRdb holds only the in-frame ones, with some missing. The sample includes about 130,000 clones, about 86% of them seen just once. This sample comprised peripheral blood, obtained on day 0 of AZD1222 vaccination. The receptor source for this set is an adult in good health.

This chain links TRBV30 with TRBJ1-5; D call uncertain. Trimming took 3 bases from V and 6 from J, leaving 9 bases between them. This CDR3 spans 12 amino acids. The germline V gene encodes CDR1 GTSNPN and CDR2 SVGIG (reference sequence). In DNA form, the CDR3 reads TGTGCCTGGAGCCGTCTGAGTCAGCCCCAGCATTTT. It yields the protein CAWSRLSQPQHF.

The chain carries TRBV6-4 and TRBJ2-1; the match to TRBD2 covers 10 bases. This CDR3 has 16 residues. Germline CDR1 is MRHNA and CDR2 is SNTAGT. Trimming at V came to 0 bases and at J to 15 bases, leaving 14 bases not matched to a gene. CDR3 protein: CASSDSRGASGSTLFF. The CDR3 DNA reads as TGTGCCAGCAGTGACTCAAGGGGTGCTAGCGGGAGTACTCTGTTCTTC.

This clone was picked up one time. This chain connects TRBV13 to TRBJ2-7, with D hard to call. Trimming removed 4 bases at V and 3 bases at J, with 7 bases between. CDR3 size: 12 residues. Germline values: CDR1 PRHDT, CDR2 FYEKMQ (reference sequence). The CDR3 here is CASSSNLYEQYF. As DNA, the CDR3 is TGTGCCAGCAGCTCTAACCTCTACGAGCAGTACTTC.

V and J are TRBV5-6 and TRBJ2-1; maybe TRBD2 (6 bases). V was clipped by 4 bases and J by 4 bases, with 12 bases between them. The CDR3 is 14 residues long. Per germline, CDR1 SGHDT and CDR2 YYEEEE. This CDR3 is CASSKGTGYNEQFF. In DNA, the CDR3 is TGTGCCAGCAGCAAAGGGACTGGGTACAATGAGCAGTTCTTC.

The chain joins TRBV5-1 to TRBJ2-2; D is perhaps TRBD1 (6 bases). The CDR3 has 15 residues. V lost 0 bases and J lost 3, with 9 bases in between. CDR1 is SGHRS and CDR2 is YFSETQ in the germline V gene. CDR3 amino acids: CASSLGQVDTGELFF. The CDR3 coding sequence is TGCGCCAGCAGCTTGGGACAGGTCGACACCGGGGAGCTGTTTTTT.

The V call is TRBV6-4, the J call TRBJ2-1; possible D gene TRBD1, 5 bases. The V gene lost 3 bases and the J gene lost 8 bases, with 17 bases spanning the gap. The CDR3 is 15 residues long. CDR1 is MRHNA, CDR2 SNTAGT, per germline. CDR3 nucleotides: TGTGCCAGCAGTGAAGGTGGTGTAGGGGTGGATGAGCAGTTCTTC. It translates to CASSEGGVGVDEQFF.

The chain links TRBV5-6 to TRBJ1-2, with D unresolved. Germline CDR1 and CDR2: SGHDT and YYEEEE. V was trimmed by 0 bases and J by 5 bases, leaving 11 bases between them. The CDR3 is 14 residues long. The CDR3 DNA sequence: TGTGCCAGCAGCTTGGGGGTACGGCTTTATGGCTACACCTTC. Its translation: CASSLGVRLYGYTF.

The V and J genes are TRBV6-5 and TRBJ2-7; the match to TRBD1 covers 9 bases. Per the germline V gene, CDR1 is MNHEY and CDR2 is SVGAGI. The CDR3 totals 15 residues. Trimming at V came to 5 bases and at J to 7 bases, leaving 12 bases not matched to a gene. The CDR3 loop reads CASSPWDRERREQYF. The CDR3 region has the DNA TGTGCCAGCAGTCCCTGGGACAGGGAACGGCGGGAGCAGTACTTC.

This clone turned up a few times. The chain carries TRBV9 and TRBJ1-4; 7 nucleotides match TRBD1. This CDR3 has 19 amino acids. V trimming: 3 bases; J trimming: 0 bases; junction bases outside the gene matches: 14. Germline assignment: CDR1 SGDLS and CDR2 YYNGEE. As DNA, the CDR3 is TGTGCCAGCAGCGCCACAGGGGAATTCTGGTTCCCAACTAATGAAAAACTGTTTTTT. Translated: CASSATGEFWFPTNEKLFF.

The chain links TRBV3-1 (or the pseudogene TRBV3-2) to TRBJ2-2; D is possibly TRBD2 (6 bases). The CDR3 sequence is 16 residues long. Germline CDR1 reads LGHDT; CDR2 reads YNNKEL (reference sequence). V lost 0 bases, J lost 9 bases, and 17 bases lay in between. The chain's CDR3 is CASSQEEGLPKRELFF. The CDR3 DNA follows: TGTGCCAGCAGCCAAGAGGAGGGACTTCCCAAGAGGGAGCTGTTTTTT.

The chain has TRBV5-5 and TRBJ1-6, with 8 positions matching TRBD1. There are 13 residues in the CDR3. CDR1 and CDR2 from the germline V gene are SGHKS and YYEKEE (reference sequence). The V segment lost 2 bases and the J segment 13 bases; nucleotides outside the gene matches: 5. The DNA for the CDR3 is TGTGCCAGCAGCTTAAGACAGGGGACGCCCCTCCACTTT. This gives the protein CASSLRQGTPLHF.

The genes are TRBV2 and TRBJ1-4; D gene uncertain. Trimming took off 7 bases at V and 0 bases at J, with 6 bases between the two ends. This CDR3 comprises 13 residues. Germline CDR1 SNHLY, CDR2 FYNNEI. CDR3 loop: CASMGSTNEKLFF. The CDR3 bases are TGTGCCAGCATGGGGTCAACTAATGAAAAACTGTTTTTT.

The chain employs TRBV9 and TRBJ1-1; D is ambiguous. The CDR3 extends over 14 amino acids. Trimming shortened V by 1 base and J by 0 bases, and 7 bases separated the two germline ends. CDR1 and CDR2 (germline): SGDLS, YYNGEE. The CDR3: CASSVSSMNTEAFF. Written as DNA, the CDR3 is TGTGCCAGCAGCGTATCTAGCATGAACACTGAAGCTTTCTTT.

J is TRBJ1-1 and V is TRBV2, with D perhaps TRBD1 (5 bases). Between the trimmed V and J ends, which lost 4 bases and 8 bases, there was a span of 17 bases. This CDR3 has 14 residues. CDR1 is SNHLY, CDR2 FYNNEI, per germline. The CDR3 bases are TGTGCCAGCAGTGTGGGGCAGGGAGTAACGGAAGCTTTCTTT. Residues: CASSVGQGVTEAFF.

This rearrangement joins TRBV6-5 to TRBJ1-1; possibly TRBD1 for D (6 bases). From germline, CDR1 is MNHEY and CDR2 SVGAGI. Between the trimmed V and J ends, which lost 7 bases and 8 bases, there was a span of 23 bases. The length of the CDR3 is 15 residues. This chain's CDR3 is CASTRMGGRAEEAFF. CDR3 sequence (DNA): TGTGCCAGCACCCGAATGGGGGGCCGGGCCGAAGAAGCTTTCTTT.

The chain joins TRBV18 to TRBJ2-7; D is possibly TRBD2 (6 bases). The CDR3 is 13 residues long. Trimming pared 3 bases from V and 5 bases from J, leaving 11 bases between. Germline V CDR1 and CDR2: KGHSH, LQKENI. CDR3 in amino acids: CASSPQEGHEQYF. The CDR3, as DNA: TGTGCCAGCTCACCCCAGGAGGGGCACGAGCAGTACTTC.